The entry below describes one TCR beta chain. Sequenced by immunoSEQ multiplex PCR; TCRdb stores in-frame clones only, minus some. The repertoire holds about 170,000 clones, with roughly 91% as singletons. This record belongs to a study of blood T cell repertoires in COVID-19. Study details: Both acute and convalescent COVID-19 samples were obtained from the United States, Italy and Spain. T cells, B-cell-depleted T cells, or PBMCs supplied cDNA or gDNA.

Germline V gene lookup returns CDR1 MNHEY and CDR2 SVGAGI. The CDR3 has 14 amino acids. V dropped 2 bases and J dropped 5 bases, with 13 bases sitting between them. Source material: peripheral blood. This chain joins TRBV6-5 and TRBJ2-7, with D maybe TRBD2 (7 bases). This sequence originates from a woman between 45 and 65 years old with acute or convalescent COVID-19. DNA of the CDR3: TGTGCCAGCAGTTACAGGGGGGGATATGACGAGCAGTACTTC. This sequence encodes CASSYRGGYDEQYF.